This T cell receptor beta chain was sequenced for a study of blood T cell repertoires in COVID-19. As for the study in general: Donors in the United States, Italy and Spain gave samples during acute or convalescent COVID-19. Sample material is recorded as cDNA or gDNA derived from T cells, B-cell-depleted T cells, or PBMCs.

Per the study methods: Researchers report that nucleated cell counts were estimated from reference gene primer amplification. The protocol was immunoSEQ multiplex PCR, while the TCRdb copy is restricted to in-frame clones and leaves out a portion. The DNA gave D and trimming, while V, J and clone size come from that table. This sample has roughly 190,000 clones, with 70% to 90% found just once. The CDR3 contains 11 residues. Per the germline V gene, CDR1 is DFQATT and CDR2 is SNEGSKA (reference sequence). The V and J ends lost 6 bases and 7 bases respectively, with 10 bases between them. The chain carries TRBV20-1 and TRBJ2-1; D not certain. The sequence derives from a woman in her 70s with active or convalescent COVID-19. The sample was peripheral blood. The CDR3 DNA reads as TGCAGTGCCCCAGGCAGGAATGAGCAGTTCTTC. Its translation: CSAPGRNEQFF.